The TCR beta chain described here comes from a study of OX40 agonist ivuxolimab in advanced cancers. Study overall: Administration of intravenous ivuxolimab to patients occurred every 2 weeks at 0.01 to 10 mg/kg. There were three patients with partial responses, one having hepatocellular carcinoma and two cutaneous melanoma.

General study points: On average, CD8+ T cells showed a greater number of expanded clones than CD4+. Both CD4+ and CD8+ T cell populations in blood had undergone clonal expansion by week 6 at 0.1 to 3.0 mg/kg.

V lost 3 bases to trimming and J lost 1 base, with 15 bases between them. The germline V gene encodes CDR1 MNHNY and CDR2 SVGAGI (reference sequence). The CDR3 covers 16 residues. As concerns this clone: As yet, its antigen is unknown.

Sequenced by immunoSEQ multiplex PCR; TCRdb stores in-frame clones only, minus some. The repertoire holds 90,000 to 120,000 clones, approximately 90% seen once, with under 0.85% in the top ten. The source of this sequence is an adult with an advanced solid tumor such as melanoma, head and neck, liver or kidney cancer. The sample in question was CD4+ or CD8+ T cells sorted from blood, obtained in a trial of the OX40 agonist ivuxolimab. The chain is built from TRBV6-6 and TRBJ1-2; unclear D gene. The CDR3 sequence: CASSYESSGINYGYTF. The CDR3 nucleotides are TGTGCCAGCAGTTATGAGTCAAGCGGGATTAACTATGGCTACACCTTC.